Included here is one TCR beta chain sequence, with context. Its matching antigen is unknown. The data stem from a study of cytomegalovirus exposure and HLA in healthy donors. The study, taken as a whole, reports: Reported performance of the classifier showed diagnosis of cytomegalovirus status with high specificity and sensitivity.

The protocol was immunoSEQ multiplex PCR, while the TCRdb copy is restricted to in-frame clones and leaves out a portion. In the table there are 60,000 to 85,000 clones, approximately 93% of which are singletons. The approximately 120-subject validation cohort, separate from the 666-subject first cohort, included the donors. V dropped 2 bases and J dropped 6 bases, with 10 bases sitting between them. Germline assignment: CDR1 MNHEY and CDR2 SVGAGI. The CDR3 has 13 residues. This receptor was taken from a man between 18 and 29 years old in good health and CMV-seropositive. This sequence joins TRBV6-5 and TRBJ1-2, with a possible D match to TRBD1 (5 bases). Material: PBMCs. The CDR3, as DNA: TGTGCCAGCAGTTACAAGGGGTGGGATGGCTACACCTTC. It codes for CASSYKGWDGYTF.